A single sample gave rise to the 29 T cell receptor beta chains below, sequenced in a study of blood T cells in healthy people across ages. Alongside a J-beta primer mix, a sample-barcoded 5' primer served in a second PCR lasting about 7 to 12 cycles. TCRdb reanalysed the 5' RACE reads using MiXCR and keeps one entry per CDR3 protein. The repertoire holds about 670,000 distinct CDR3 sequences, with over 40% as singletons. Sequencing was carried out using blood. These receptors were taken from a man older than 75 in good health.

The chain has TRBV7-9 and TRBJ2-6; TRBD2 aligns across 10 bases. Germline CDR1 and CDR2: SEHNR and FQNEAQ (reference sequence). V lost 5 bases and J lost 0; bases outside the gene matches: 4. This CDR3 spans 17 amino acids. In DNA form, the CDR3 reads TGTGCCAGCAGCCAACTAGCGGGAAACTCTGGGGCCAACGTCCTGACTTTC. Its protein is CASSQLAGNSGANVLTF. The variable domain in full, completed from reference TRBV7-9 and TRBJ2-6, reads DTGVSQNPRHKITKRGQNVTFRCDPISEHNRLYWYRQTLGQGPEFLTYFQNEAQLEKSRLLSDRFSAERPKGSFSTLEIQRTEQGDSAMYLCASSQLAGNSGANVLTFGAGSRLTVL.

The chain links TRBV12-3 or TRBV12-4 to TRBJ2-7; D gene uncertain. V dropped 2 bases and J dropped 2 bases, with 10 bases sitting between them. This CDR3 is built from 14 residues. CDR3 in DNA: TGTGCCAGCAGTTTAACCCAGGTCCCCTACGAGCAGTACTTC. This sequence encodes CASSLTQVPYEQYF.

This rearrangement joins TRBV7-2 to TRBJ1-2; TRBD1 matches at 11 bases. The CDR3 consists of 17 residues. The germline gives CDR1 SGHTA, CDR2 FQGNSA. V shed 1 base and J 8 bases; nucleotides not matched to a gene: 12. DNA of the CDR3: TGTGCCAGCAGCTTAGAGGGACAGGGGGTAGTATCGCGGGGCTACACCTTC. It is translated as CASSLEGQGVVSRGYTF.

As for this clonotype: A much larger clone differs by one base, so this may be a read error. This rearrangement joins TRBV20-1 to TRBJ2-7, with 11 bases lining up with TRBD2. The trim removed 5 bases at V and 7 bases at J, leaving 10 bases unmatched. Germline V lookup: CDR1 DFQATT, CDR2 SNEGSKA (reference sequence). The CDR3 loop spans 14 amino acids. The CDR3 DNA reads as TGCAGTGCTTTAGCGGGGGGGCTCTACAATGAGCAGTACTTC. Translating gives CSALAGGLYNEQYF.

In its sample, this clonotype was seen a few times. The rearrangement joins TRBV29-1 to TRBJ2-4, with 9 bases lining up with TRBD1. The end of the DNA aligns better with TRBJ2-7, so the J call may be wrong. CDR1 SQVTM and CDR2 ANQGSEA come from the germline V gene. The CDR3 has 13 amino acids. The CDR3 region has the DNA TGCAGCGTTGAGGGACAGGGAACGGTCGAGCAGTACTTC. This sequence encodes CSVEGQGTVEQYF.

The chain is built from TRBV3-1 and TRBJ1-5; D is possibly TRBD1 (5 bases). The CDR3 extends over 15 amino acids. Trimming shortened V by 4 bases and J by 9 bases, and 19 bases separated the two germline ends. Germline lookup yields CDR1 LGHDT and CDR2 YNNKEL (reference sequence). Here the CDR3 DNA reads TGTGCCAGCAGCCCGACCCGGGGGGATCATAGGCCCCAGCATTTT. Translated: CASSPTRGDHRPQHF.

This clonotype was seen at least ten times. The chain employs TRBV20-1 and TRBJ1-6; D might be TRBD1 (6 bases). Looked up from germline, CDR1 is DFQATT and CDR2 is SNEGSKA (reference sequence). The CDR3 runs to 14 residues. The V end was cut by 3 bases, the J end by 7 bases, with 13 bases between. The CDR3 spells CSASGGLGNSPLHF. For the CDR3, the DNA is TGCAGTGCTAGCGGGGGCTTGGGGAATTCACCCCTCCACTTT.

The rearrangement joins TRBV7-9 to TRBJ2-1; 12 bases are a match to TRBD2. The germline V gene has CDR1 SEHNR and CDR2 FQNEAQ (reference sequence). This CDR3 spans 16 amino acids. The V gene end was trimmed by 3 bases and the J gene end by 4 bases; junction bases not matched to a gene: 4. For the CDR3, the DNA is TGTGCCAGCAGCTTTGGACTAGCGGGACTTTACAATGAGCAGTTCTTC. Translated: CASSFGLAGLYNEQFF.

The chain uses TRBV6-1 and TRBJ1-5; the D gene is possibly TRBD1 (6 bases). Per germline, CDR1 MNHNS and CDR2 SASEGT. The CDR3 is 14 residues long. V lost 4 bases and J lost 5, with 12 bases in between. CDR3 region: CASSGNRAHQPQHF. The CDR3 DNA reads as TGTGCCAGCAGTGGCAACAGGGCTCATCAGCCCCAGCATTTT.

This chain connects TRBV20-1 to TRBJ2-5; perhaps TRBD2 as D (6 bases). V shed 6 bases and J shed 11 bases, with 25 bases lying between them. The CDR3 extends over 14 amino acids. The germline V gene has CDR1 DFQATT and CDR2 SNEGSKA (reference sequence). This CDR3 is CSAQGQGRINEQYF. The CDR3 DNA is TGCAGTGCCCAAGGCCAAGGGAGGATCAATGAGCAGTACTTC.

The chain has TRBV14 and TRBJ2-3; 8 bases match TRBD2. Germline-derived CDR1 and CDR2 are SGHDN and FVKESK. V was pared by 5 bases and J by 2 bases, with 9 bases of the junction left unmatched. This CDR3 has 16 amino acids. This CDR3 reads CASSFRTGGDTDTQYF. The CDR3 DNA is TGTGCCAGCAGCTTTCGGACCGGGGGGGACACAGATACGCAGTATTTT.

The chain employs TRBV20-1 and TRBJ1-1; 11 bases map to TRBD1. CDR3 length: 13 residues. Germline V gene sequence: CDR1 DFQATT, CDR2 SNEGSKA (reference sequence). J was trimmed by 4 bases and V by 3 bases; bases with no gene match: 1. DNA for the CDR3: TGCAGTGCTAGCGGGACAGGGGGCACTGAAGCTTTCTTT. Protein sequence: CSASGTGGTEAFF.

This clonotype was seen once. The junction does not match germline at one end; this may be a read error. This chain joins TRBV11-3 and TRBJ2-1; TRBD1 agrees at 8 bases. The CDR3 is 15 amino acids. Germline-derived CDR1 and CDR2 are SGHNT and YENEEA. The CDR3 region is CVSSSGTGPGNGQFF. CDR3 DNA sequence: TGTGTCAGCAGCTCCGGGACAGGACCTGGGAATGGGCAGTTCTTC.

The J gene is TRBJ2-5, the V gene TRBV5-1, with 7 nucleotides matching TRBD1. Unmatched junction bases numbered 10, after V lost 3 bases and J lost 5 bases. Germline V CDR1 and CDR2: SGHRS, YFSETQ. The CDR3 covers 15 residues. Here the CDR3 DNA reads TGCGCCAGCAGCTCCACAGGGGACCTTTTGGAGACCCAGTACTTC. The encoded protein is CASSSTGDLLETQYF.

The CDR3 loop is CASSSILTDTQYF. The CDR3 DNA reads as TGTGCCAGCAGTTCCATCCTTACAGATACGCAGTATTTT. V gene TRBV27 combines with J gene TRBJ2-3, with D hard to call. The CDR3 covers 13 residues. Between the trimmed V and J ends, which lost 4 bases and 3 bases, there was a span of 8 bases. The germline V gene has CDR1 MNHEY and CDR2 SMNVEV (reference sequence).

As to this clonotype: A much larger clone differs by one base, so this may be a read error. The chain has TRBV5-1 and TRBJ2-7; 7 bases fit TRBD1. CDR1 is SGHRS and CDR2 is YFSETQ in the germline V gene. The CDR3 contains 15 residues. V lost 0 bases to trimming and J lost 0 bases; unmatched junction nucleotides: 3. The CDR3 DNA reads TGCGCCAGCAGCTTGGTCGGGACAGCCTCCTACGAGCAGTACTTC. This gives the protein CASSLVGTASYEQYF.

The V call is TRBV7-2, the J call TRBJ2-7, with 9 bases identical to TRBD2. Trimming cost V 4 bases and J 7 bases; bases outside gene matches: 8. Germline assignment: CDR1 SGHTA and CDR2 FQGNSA. This CDR3 spans 14 amino acids. CDR3 DNA sequence: TGTGCCAGCAGCTCAGGACTAGCGCCCAATGAGCAGTACTTC. Its protein is CASSSGLAPNEQYF. Full variable domain (rest looked up from reference TRBV7-2 and TRBJ2-7): GAGVSQSPSNKVTEKGKDVELRCDPISGHTALYWYRQSLGQGLEFLIYFQGNSAPDKSGLPSDRFSAERTGGSVSTLTIQRTQQEDSAVYLCASSSGLAPNEQYFGPGTRLTVT.

The chain employs TRBV20-1 and TRBJ2-7; TRBD1 matches 7 bases. V lost 4 bases to trimming and J lost 6 bases; unmatched junction nucleotides: 3. The CDR3 is 11 amino acids. The V gene's germline CDR1 is DFQATT and CDR2 SNEGSKA (reference sequence). The CDR3, as DNA: TGCAGTGCTACCACAGGGGTCGAGCAGTACTTC. Its protein is CSATTGVEQYF.

This clonotype turned up a few times. V usage is TRBV28 and J usage is TRBJ1-6, with a weak D call TRBD1 (6 bases). In germline, CDR1 is MDHEN, CDR2 SYDVKM. The V end lost 8 bases, the J end lost 7 bases, and 18 bases lay between the germline ends. The CDR3 has 15 residues. CDR3 amino acids: CASQPATGGNSPLHF. DNA of the CDR3: TGTGCCAGCCAACCGGCAACCGGGGGCAATTCACCCCTCCACTTT. The whole variable domain, remainder taken from reference TRBV28 and TRBJ1-6, is DVKVTQSSRYLVKRTGEKVFLECVQDMDHENMFWYRQDPGLGLRLIYFSYDVKMKEKGDIPEGYSVSREKKERFSLILESASTNQTSMYLCASQPATGGNSPLHFGNGTRLTVT.

There are a few counts of this clonotype. The chain combines TRBV21-1 with TRBJ2-7; no DNA check was done on the table's D call, TRBD2. TRBV21-1 is described as a pseudogene. The CDR3 has 16 residues. CDR3 bases: TGTGCCAGATCGGTGGGATTGGCGGGGGCCGCCTACGAGCAGTACTTC. Its protein is CARSVGLAGAAYEQYF.

This clonotype was counted only a few times. Here the CDR3 reads CASSLGLSGGETQYF. CDR3 DNA sequence: TGTGCCAGCAGCTTAGGTCTTTCAGGAGGAGAGACCCAGTACTTC. The chain is built from TRBV11-1 and TRBJ2-5; a possible D gene is TRBD2 (5 bases). Germline V gene sequence: CDR1 SGHAT, CDR2 FQDESV (reference sequence). The CDR3 spans 15 residues. V shed 1 base and J shed 4 bases, with 13 bases lying between them.

This clonotype appeared a single time. The chain joins TRBV29-1 to TRBJ2-7; 9 bases are shared with TRBD1. From germline, CDR1 is SQVTM and CDR2 ANQGSEA. The CDR3 spans 14 residues. V dropped 1 base and J dropped 3; count of bases not matched to a gene: 4. CDR3 sequence: CSVEGDREVYEQYF. The CDR3 nucleotides read TGCAGCGTTGAAGGGGACAGGGAAGTCTACGAGCAGTACTTC.

In this sample, this clonotype turned up a few times. The chain links TRBV27 to TRBJ2-1, with 12 bases identical to TRBD2. This CDR3 has 14 amino acids. Germline assignment: CDR1 MNHEY and CDR2 SMNVEV (reference sequence). The J segment lost 12 bases and the V segment lost 2 bases, leaving 5 bases of the junction unmatched. CDR3 DNA: TGTGCCAGCAGTTTACGCTCGACTAGCGGGGGGCAGTTCTTC. It is translated as CASSLRSTSGGQFF.

This clonotype was seen more than once but under ten times. V gene TRBV5-1 combines with J gene TRBJ2-3, with 12 bases that match TRBD2. The CDR3 runs 15 residues. The ends lost 4 bases at V and 7 bases at J; junction bases unmatched: 7. CDR1 is SGHRS and CDR2 is YFSETQ in the germline V gene. The CDR3 nucleotides are TGCGCCAGCAGCAGCCCGGGACTAGCGGGCAATACGCAGTATTTT. This gives the protein CASSSPGLAGNTQYF.

This sequence joins TRBV20-1 and TRBJ1-5; D might be TRBD1 (5 bases). Germline V CDR1 and CDR2: DFQATT, SNEGSKA (reference sequence). CDR3 length equals 14 residues. The V gene lost 1 base and the J gene lost 6 bases, with 13 bases spanning the gap. CDR3 protein: CSARVPGGSQPQHF. The CDR3 DNA reads as TGCAGTGCTAGAGTTCCCGGGGGTTCTCAGCCCCAGCATTTT.

This clonotype has a count of ten or more. V gene TRBV9 combines with J gene TRBJ2-3, with unresolved D. V was pared by 0 bases and J by 3 bases, with 8 bases between. The CDR3 has 14 amino acids. Per the germline V gene, CDR1 is SGDLS and CDR2 is YYNGEE. The DNA for the CDR3 is TGTGCCAGCAGCGTAGGGCAAGCTACAGATACGCAGTATTTT. This translates into CASSVGQATDTQYF.

This clonotype was detected a few times. The chain is built from TRBV7-9 and TRBJ1-1; 7 bases align to TRBD1. Trimming removed 1 base from V and 1 base from J; junction bases left unmatched: 15. Germline V CDR1 and CDR2: SEHNR, FQNEAQ (reference sequence). This CDR3 is built from 19 residues. The CDR3, as DNA: TGTGCCAGCAGCTTAGTAGTTTCACGGGACAGAAACGAGAACACTGAAGCTTTCTTT. Translating gives CASSLVVSRDRNENTEAFF.

A few counts support this clonotype. The V and J genes are TRBV5-1 and TRBJ2-3; tentatively, D is TRBD1 or TRBD2 (5 bases each). Trimming took off 0 bases at V and 6 bases at J, with 14 bases between the two ends. The CDR3 covers 15 residues. CDR1 SGHRS and CDR2 YFSETQ come from the germline V gene. The CDR3 region has the DNA TGCGCCAGCAGCTTGGGGGGGACCGATTGGGATACGCAGTATTTT. Protein: CASSLGGTDWDTQYF.

The genes are TRBV5-1 and TRBJ1-1; D gene ambiguous. CDR1 and CDR2 (germline): SGHRS, YFSETQ. CDR3 length: 15 residues. V was pared by 0 bases and J by 4 bases, with 13 bases between. The CDR3 region is CASSLGAGRFTEAFF. DNA for the CDR3: TGCGCCAGCAGCTTGGGGGCGGGCAGATTCACTGAAGCTTTCTTT.